This TCR beta chain was recorded in a study of blood T cells in healthy people across ages. Study findings and constraints: Since the PBMCs were unsorted, naive and antigen-experienced cells could not be conclusively compared.

Concerning this clonotype: Its antigen is not known.

Then a second PCR, running about 6 to 11 cycles, was carried out with a sample-barcoded 5' primer and a J-beta primer mix. CDR3-containing paired-end reads numbering at least 2.5 million came from each sample. TCRdb used MiXCR to reprocess the 5' RACE reads, holding one entry per CDR3 protein. The sample shows fewer than 1,200,000 distinct CDR3 sequences, roughly a quarter of them seen only once. V was cut by 8 bases and J by 7 bases, with 11 bases left in between. Germline CDR1 and CDR2: MDHEN and SYDVKM. This CDR3 spans 12 amino acids. The sample was also reused in another study, on T cells of mothers and their children. That paper notes: Healthy Caucasian mothers, three in number, and their six children were the donors. It was observed that no persistent microchimeric T cell clones could be detected.

J is TRBJ2-2 and V is TRBV28; D uncertain. The receptor was isolated from a girl aged 2-10 years in good health. Sequencing used blood. The CDR3 protein is CASLRFGGELFF. In DNA form, the CDR3 reads TGTGCCAGCTTAAGATTTGGCGGGGAGCTGTTTTTT.